This T cell receptor (beta chain) was identified in a study of T cells in Graves' hyperthyroidism and ophthalmopathy. Study-level findings and limits: Model predictions of ophthalmopathy came a median approximately seven months before onset.

RNA transcripts gave rise to amplified TCR beta CDR3 regions. First-round RT-PCR of the TCR CDR3 relied on the HTBI primer set. TCRdb reprocessed the multiplex PCR reads via MiXCR and lists one record per CDR3 protein. Here the sample spans some 510,000 distinct CDR3 sequences, around 20% being singletons. Germline CDR1 is SGHAT and CDR2 is FQNNGV. V lost 0 bases to trimming and J lost 3 bases; unmatched junction nucleotides: 5. The CDR3 totals 15 residues. This clonotype came up many times. Its cognate antigen is unknown. Material: blood. This TCR was recovered from a young man with Graves' hyperthyroidism. The chain links TRBV11-2 to TRBJ2-7; 7 bases align to TRBD2. The chain's CDR3 is CASSLDKGGRYEQYF. DNA of the CDR3: TGTGCCAGCAGCTTAGATAAGGGAGGGCGCTACGAGCAGTACTTC.